The 2 T cell receptor beta chains given below trace back to one sample, sequenced in a study of neoadjuvant nivolumab and ipilimumab in lung cancer. Produced via immunoSEQ multiplex PCR; TCRdb's table is partial and in-frame only. The sample yields over 25,000 clones, about three quarters seen once. Here the sequenced sample was tumor tissue, taken after neoadjuvant nivolumab, alone or with ipilimumab, at or shortly before surgery. The source is an adult with non-small cell lung cancer.

This clone came up once. This chain joins TRBV5-6 and TRBJ1-1; D remains ambiguous. This CDR3 has 15 amino acids. The ends were cut back, 5 bases at V and 2 bases at J, with 16 bases in the middle. Germline V gene sequence: CDR1 SGHDT, CDR2 YYEEEE. The CDR3 DNA is TGTGCCAGCAGTCGGTTGTCAGGTCGAAACACTGAAGCTTTCTTT. Translated, it gives CASSRLSGRNTEAFF.

V is TRBV10-3 and J is TRBJ1-2, with 7 nucleotides matching TRBD1. J gave up 7 bases and V 0 bases, and 5 bases lay outside the gene matches. The germline CDR1 and CDR2 sequences are ENHRY and SYGVKD. CDR3 length: 14 residues. This CDR3 reads CAISESGDRVGYTF. Here the CDR3 DNA reads TGTGCCATCAGTGAGTCGGGAGACAGGGTTGGCTACACCTTC.